These 21 T cell receptor beta chains were sequenced from one sample in a study of T cell responses to AZD1222 COVID-19 vaccine. Sequencing used immunoSEQ multiplex PCR; TCRdb keeps in-frame clones, though not all of them. This table has 93,000 or so clones, less than 95% appearing once. This material consisted of peripheral blood, taken on day 0 of AZD1222 vaccination. Source of these receptors: an adult in good health.

This sequence joins TRBV7-6 and TRBJ1-5, with 9 nucleotides matching TRBD1. This CDR3 has 16 residues. V lost 0 bases and J lost 1; bases outside the gene matches: 1. The germline V gene encodes CDR1 SGHVS and CDR2 FNYEAQ. CDR3 sequence: CASSLAQGASNQPQHF. In DNA form, the CDR3 reads TGTGCCAGCAGCTTAGCACAGGGGGCAAGCAATCAGCCCCAGCATTTT.

The rearrangement uses TRBV27 and TRBJ1-5; D possibly corresponds to TRBD1 (6 bases). Germline V gene sequence: CDR1 MNHEY, CDR2 SMNVEV (reference sequence). The CDR3 extends over 14 amino acids. V gave up 3 bases and J gave up 4 bases, with 10 bases separating them. CDR3 nucleotides: TGTGCCAGCAGTTTGCGGGACACTAATCAGCCCCAGCATTTT. It is translated as CASSLRDTNQPQHF.

This clone was detected a few times. The chain employs TRBV5-1 and TRBJ2-5; 8 positions agree with TRBD2. The CDR3 runs to 16 residues. Germline CDR1 SGHRS, CDR2 YFSETQ. Losses at the gene ends were 0 bases for V and 3 bases for J; bases not matched to a gene: 7. CDR3 in DNA: TGCGCCAGCAGCTTGGTGCTAGCGGGTTCAAAAGAGACCCAGTACTTC. It translates to CASSLVLAGSKETQYF. Full variable domain (outside the CDR3, taken from reference TRBV5-1 and TRBJ2-5): KAGVTQTPRYLIKTRGQQVTLSCSPISGHRSVSWYQQTPGQGLQFLFEYFSETQRNKGNFPGRFSGRQFSNSRSEMNVSTLELGDSALYLCASSLVLAGSKETQYFGPGTRLLVL.

V is TRBV5-7 and J is TRBJ2-5, with 7 positions matching TRBD1. TRBV5-7 is assigned to the ORF class and has an uncertain function. The CDR3 has 13 residues. Trimming at V came to 2 bases and at J to 4 bases, leaving 2 bases not matched to a gene. The CDR3: CASSFAGGETQYF. CDR3 in DNA: TGTGCCAGCAGCTTCGCAGGGGGAGAGACCCAGTACTTC.

This rearrangement joins TRBV12-3 or TRBV12-4 to TRBJ2-5; D call uncertain. V lost 0 bases, J lost 5 bases, and 7 bases lay in between. The CDR3 totals 13 residues. The CDR3 nucleotides are TGTGCCAGCAGTTTAGCTAGGCGGGAGACCCAGTACTTC. Protein product: CASSLARRETQYF.

The gene calls are TRBV24-1 and TRBJ2-3; 11 positions match TRBD2. This CDR3 contains 13 residues. The germline V gene encodes CDR1 KGHDR and CDR2 SFDVKD. For the CDR3, the DNA is TGTGTTGTTAGCGGGGGGGGTGCCGATACGCAGTATTTT. Amino acid sequence: CVVSGGGADTQYF.

The genes are TRBV2 and TRBJ1-1; possibly TRBD1 for D (5 bases). The CDR3 is 13 residues long. Germline-derived CDR1 and CDR2 are SNHLY and FYNNEI. V was trimmed by 5 bases and J by 7 bases, leaving 14 bases between them. The CDR3 spells CASSTKRQLEAFF. The CDR3 coding sequence is TGTGCCAGCAGTACAAAAAGACAGCTTGAAGCTTTCTTT.

The chain joins TRBV3-1 (or the pseudogene TRBV3-2) to TRBJ2-1; weak D call: TRBD2 (6 bases). Trimming cost V 7 bases and J 10 bases, with 17 bases left between them. CDR3 size: 13 residues. The V gene's germline CDR1 is LGHDT and CDR2 YNNKEL (reference sequence). CDR3 residues: CASTAGRPGEQFF. The CDR3 DNA is TGTGCCAGCACAGCGGGCCGCCCCGGGGAGCAGTTCTTC.

This rearrangement joins TRBV29-1 to TRBJ1-1; D unresolved. The CDR3 sequence is 13 residues long. The germline CDR1 and CDR2 sequences are SQVTM and ANQGSEA. Trimming left V 6 bases short and J 0 bases short, with 11 bases between. CDR3 bases: TGCAGCGTGGCAGGAATCATGAACACTGAAGCTTTCTTT. Its protein is CSVAGIMNTEAFF.

The chain combines TRBV27 with TRBJ1-5; TRBD1 might be the D (5 bases). There are 12 residues in the CDR3. Trimming took 6 bases from V and 4 from J, leaving 7 bases between them. Germline V gene data show CDR1 as MNHEY and CDR2 as SMNVEV (reference sequence). This CDR3 reads CASSGGNQPQHF. CDR3 nucleotides: TGTGCCAGCAGCGGGGGGAATCAGCCCCAGCATTTT.

This clone was counted a few times. The V gene is TRBV21-1, the J gene TRBJ1-6; the listed D gene, TRBD1, was not tested against the DNA. TRBV21-1 has pseudogene status. The CDR3 extends over 16 amino acids. In nucleotides, the CDR3 is TGTGCCAGCAGCTCCTCGGCCACAGGCATGGGTTCACCCCTCCACTTT. Protein product: CASSSSATGMGSPLHF.

The gene calls are TRBV2 and TRBJ1-2; D is unclear. The CDR3 sequence is 13 residues long. The V gene lost 6 bases and the J gene lost 0 bases, with 8 bases spanning the gap. From germline, CDR1 is SNHLY and CDR2 FYNNEI. The CDR3 here is CASRADTNYGYTF. CDR3 nucleotides: TGTGCCAGCAGGGCTGACACTAACTATGGCTACACCTTC.

V usage is TRBV3-1 (or the pseudogene TRBV3-2) and J usage is TRBJ1-1; TRBD1 is a possible D gene (5 bases). Germline CDR1 reads LGHDT; CDR2 reads YNNKEL (reference sequence). CDR3 length: 13 amino acids. V lost 6 bases, J lost 1 base, and 9 bases lay in between. CDR3 bases: TGTGCCAGCAGGAACACAGGGAACACTGAAGCTTTCTTT. Amino acids: CASRNTGNTEAFF.

J is TRBJ2-1 and V is TRBV15; no reliable D call. From germline, CDR1 is LNHNV and CDR2 YYDKDF (reference sequence). Trimming removed 9 bases from V and 5 bases from J, with 14 bases in between. There are 13 residues in the CDR3. The CDR3 sequence is CATRRAYNNEQFF. DNA for the CDR3: TGTGCCACTCGTCGGGCCTACAACAATGAGCAGTTCTTC.

J is TRBJ2-3 and V is TRBV5-8; D may be TRBD1 or TRBD2 (5 bases each). The CDR3 runs to 15 residues. The V end lost 0 bases, the J end lost 6 bases, and 14 bases lay between the germline ends. Germline loops: CDR1 SGHTS, CDR2 YDEGEE. CDR3 coding DNA: TGTGCCAGCAGCTTGGCCGTCGGGGCCGGGGATACGCAGTATTTT. Amino acids: CASSLAVGAGDTQYF.

The chain uses TRBV7-9 and TRBJ1-1, with a possible D match to TRBD1 (6 bases). V lost 8 bases, J lost 4 bases, and 11 bases lay in between. CDR1 and CDR2 (germline): SEHNR, FQNEAQ (reference sequence). The CDR3 totals 12 residues. CDR3 sequence: CASSGGGTEAFF. Here the CDR3 DNA reads TGTGCCAGCTCAGGAGGGGGCACTGAAGCTTTCTTT.

The chain has TRBV29-1 and TRBJ2-7; D is unclear. The ends were cut back, 4 bases at V and 2 bases at J, with 12 bases in the middle. The CDR3 is made up of 13 amino acids. CDR1 is SQVTM and CDR2 is ANQGSEA in the germline V gene. CDR3 protein: CSVALRGAYEQYF. DNA of the CDR3: TGCAGCGTTGCCTTACGAGGTGCCTACGAGCAGTACTTC.

V and J are TRBV5-4 and TRBJ1-2; maybe TRBD1 (5 bases). CDR3 length: 15 residues. Trimming cost V 4 bases and J 6 bases, with 19 bases left between them. Germline V gene data show CDR1 as SGHNT and CDR2 as YYREEE (reference sequence). Here the CDR3 DNA reads TGTGCCAGCAGCCGATCGGTGGGGGAGAGCAATGGCTACACCTTC. Translated, it gives CASSRSVGESNGYTF.

This chain links TRBV6-7 with TRBJ2-7, with D perhaps matching TRBD1 (7 bases). TRBV6-7 is an ORF for which the function is uncertain. CDR3 length equals 14 residues. Between the trimmed V and J ends, which lost 2 bases and 4 bases, there was a span of 12 bases. CDR3 region: CASSYRAGGYEQYF. DNA of the CDR3: TGTGCCAGCAGTTACAGGGCAGGGGGGTACGAGCAGTACTTC.

V and J are TRBV5-5 and TRBJ1-3; D possibly corresponds to TRBD1 (5 bases). The CDR3 runs 15 residues. V lost 4 bases and J lost 4, with 15 bases in between. CDR1 SGHKS and CDR2 YYEKEE come from the germline V gene (reference sequence). Here the CDR3 reads CASSRRDWEGNTIYF. The DNA of the CDR3 is TGTGCCAGCAGCCGCAGGGACTGGGAAGGAAACACCATATATTTT.

The chain is built from TRBV6-1 and TRBJ1-5; TRBD1 might be the D (6 bases). V was trimmed by 2 bases and J by 5 bases, leaving 7 bases between them. The CDR3 is made up of 13 amino acids. CDR1 is MNHNS, CDR2 SASEGT, per germline. The CDR3 DNA reads as TGTGCCAGCAGTGAACAGGGGTATCAGCCCCAGCATTTT. Its protein is CASSEQGYQPQHF.